This passage covers 12 T cell receptor beta chains from one sample sequenced in a study of T cell changes during pregnancy in multiple sclerosis. The repertoire was sequenced with immunoSEQ multiplex PCR; TCRdb's copy has only in-frame clones and lacks some. The table has around 61,000 clones, about 90% seen once. The sequenced sample was peripheral blood, obtained in the first trimester of pregnancy. These receptor sequences come from a female donor in good health, enrolled as a control in a pregnancy study.

The gene calls are TRBV5-8 and TRBJ1-4; D gene uncertain. This CDR3 spans 17 amino acids. CDR1 is SGHTS, CDR2 YDEGEE, per germline. V was cut by 0 bases and J by 0 bases, with 12 bases left in between. CDR3 sequence (DNA): TGTGCCAGCAGCTTGGTTATTGGAACTACAACTAATGAAAAACTGTTTTTT. The encoded protein is CASSLVIGTTTNEKLFF.

V is TRBV15 and J is TRBJ2-2; D gene unclear. V lost 3 bases, J lost 3 bases, and 8 bases lay in between. This CDR3 spans 14 amino acids. Per germline, CDR1 LNHNV and CDR2 YYDKDF (reference sequence). DNA for the CDR3: TGTGCCACCAGCAGGCAGTTGGACACCGGGGAGCTGTTTTTT. This encodes CATSRQLDTGELFF.

This clone was detected a few times. This chain uses TRBV27 with TRBJ1-2; D is ambiguous. The germline V and J ends were trimmed by 0 bases and 3 bases, with 5 bases remaining between them. This CDR3 is 13 amino acids long. CDR1 is MNHEY and CDR2 is SMNVEV in the germline V gene (reference sequence). The CDR3 reads CASSLSLDYGYTF. DNA for the CDR3: TGTGCCAGCAGTTTATCCTTAGACTATGGCTACACCTTC.

This chain uses TRBV7-2 with TRBJ2-3; TRBD2 matches 11 bases. Germline V gene sequence: CDR1 SGHTA, CDR2 FQGNSA. The CDR3 has 14 amino acids. Germline trimming cut 6 bases from V and 1 base from J; bases unmatched to any gene: 0. CDR3 DNA: TGTGCCAGCAGACTAGCGGGGGGCACAGATACGCAGTATTTT. Translation: CASRLAGGTDTQYF.

The CDR3 DNA reads TGTGCCATCAGTGCTCAACAGGGGTTAAGGTATGGCTACACCTTC. This gives the protein CAISAQQGLRYGYTF. The chain carries TRBV10-3 and TRBJ1-2; 7 bases agree with TRBD1. V lost 4 bases, J lost 5 bases, and 10 bases stayed unmatched. Germline V CDR1 and CDR2: ENHRY, SYGVKD. CDR3 length equals 15 residues.

The chain is built from TRBV5-5 and TRBJ2-7, with TRBD1 matching 8 bases. The CDR3 is 15 amino acids. Germline trimming cut 4 bases from V and 7 bases from J; bases unmatched to any gene: 13. CDR1 is SGHKS, CDR2 YYEKEE, per germline (reference sequence). CDR3 coding DNA: TGTGCCAGCAGCACATTCGACAGGGGTAGTGGGGAGCAGTACTTC. Translating gives CASSTFDRGSGEQYF.

The J gene is TRBJ1-5, the V gene TRBV7-2; D remains ambiguous. The germline V gene encodes CDR1 SGHTA and CDR2 FQGNSA. This CDR3 has 14 residues. V dropped 4 bases and J dropped 6 bases, with 13 bases sitting between them. The CDR3 coding sequence is TGTGCCAGCAGCTCGTCCCTTCCTGTTCAGCCCCAGCATTTT. It specifies CASSSSLPVQPQHF.

The V gene is TRBV2, the J gene TRBJ1-3; possibly TRBD1 for D (6 bases). The V gene's germline CDR1 is SNHLY and CDR2 FYNNEI. CDR3 length: 14 amino acids. V was cut by 3 bases and J by 4 bases, with 10 bases left in between. The CDR3 sequence: CASSDQGQGNTIYF. CDR3 DNA sequence: TGTGCCAGCAGTGATCAGGGGCAAGGAAACACCATATATTTT.

This chain connects TRBV27 to TRBJ1-1; perhaps TRBD1 as D (5 bases). The CDR3 contains 11 residues. Germline V gene data show CDR1 as MNHEY and CDR2 as SMNVEV (reference sequence). Trimming removed 8 bases from V and 5 bases from J, with 9 bases in between. The CDR3 bases are TGTGCCAGCGCCGGGGGTACTGAAGCTTTCTTT. Its protein is CASAGGTEAFF.

This clone was observed a handful of times. V usage is TRBV12-5 and J usage is TRBJ1-1, with TRBD1 identical over 9 bases. The germline V gene has CDR1 LGHNT and CDR2 FRNRAP. Trimming removed 1 base from V and 1 base from J; junction bases left unmatched: 1. The CDR3 totals 15 residues. The CDR3 DNA follows: TGTGCTAGTGGTTTGGGGGACAGGGCGAACACTGAAGCTTTCTTT. As protein: CASGLGDRANTEAFF. The full variable domain, its missing parts supplied by reference TRBV12-5 and TRBJ1-1, is DARVTQTPRHKVTEMGQEVTMRCQPILGHNTVFWYRQTMMQGLELLAYFRNRAPLDDSGMPKDRFSAEMPDATLATLKIQPSEPRDSAVYFCASGLGDRANTEAFFGQGTRLTVV.

V is TRBV5-4 and J is TRBJ1-5, with D perhaps matching TRBD1 (6 bases). The germline V gene encodes CDR1 SGHNT and CDR2 YYREEE (reference sequence). The V end was cut by 0 bases, the J end by 3 bases, with 10 bases between. This CDR3 has 15 amino acids. The chain's CDR3 is CASSLAGTPNQPQHF. The CDR3 DNA reads as TGTGCCAGCAGCTTGGCCGGGACACCCAATCAGCCCCAGCATTTT. Complete variable domain (other parts from reference TRBV5-4 and TRBJ1-5): ETGVTQSPTHLIKTRGQQVTLRCSSQSGHNTVSWYQQALGQGPQFIFQYYREEENGRGNFPPRFSGLQFPNYSSELNVNALELDDSALYLCASSLAGTPNQPQHFGDGTRLSIL.

The rearrangement joins TRBV5-1 to TRBJ1-4, with 9 bases fitting TRBD1. Germline-derived CDR1 and CDR2 are SGHRS and YFSETQ. The trim removed 5 bases at V and 7 bases at J, leaving 6 bases unmatched. There are 14 residues in the CDR3. The CDR3 coding sequence is TGCGCCAGCAGTTTACAGGGGGCTAGTGAAAAACTGTTTTTT. Protein product: CASSLQGASEKLFF.